One and the same sample provided the 6 T cell receptor beta chains below, sequenced in a study of blood T cell repertoires in COVID-19. Sequenced by immunoSEQ multiplex PCR; TCRdb stores in-frame clones only, minus some. This table holds roughly 110,000 clones, approximately 81% found once. The sequencing sample was made of peripheral blood. These receptors all come from a human donor in a cohort sampled during active COVID-19.

J is TRBJ2-3 and V is TRBV11-2; 10 bases align to TRBD2. V dropped 6 bases and J dropped 2; count of bases not matched to a gene: 8. The CDR3 length is 16 residues. Germline V lookup: CDR1 SGHAT, CDR2 FQNNGV. The CDR3 DNA reads TGTGCCAGCAGGCCCTACGGACTAGCGGACACAGATACGCAGTATTTT. It translates to CASRPYGLADTDTQYF.

The V and J genes are TRBV7-9 and TRBJ2-3; D is undetermined. The V gene lost 5 bases and the J gene lost 5 bases, with 14 bases spanning the gap. This CDR3 region has 14 residues. CDR1 is SEHNR, CDR2 FQNEAQ, per germline (reference sequence). CDR3 in amino acids: CASSAGPLGDTQYF. The CDR3 bases are TGTGCCAGCAGCGCAGGCCCCTTGGGAGATACGCAGTATTTT.

The chain couples TRBV11-2 to TRBJ1-2; TRBD1 matches 7 bases. Germline V lookup: CDR1 SGHAT, CDR2 FQNNGV. The length of the CDR3 is 14 residues. V was clipped by 5 bases and J by 2 bases; unmatched bases: 5. CDR3 DNA sequence: TGTGCCAGCAGCCTCGGCAGGGGGAACTATGGCTACACCTTC. This translates into CASSLGRGNYGYTF.

This clone was observed a single time. The V gene is TRBV7-6, the J gene TRBJ2-5, with 8 positions matching TRBD2. With V trimmed by 5 bases and J by 1 base, 9 bases remained unmatched. Germline V gene sequence: CDR1 SGHVS, CDR2 FNYEAQ. This CDR3 is built from 16 residues. CDR3 sequence reads: CASSPRGSGGQETQYF. The CDR3, as DNA: TGTGCCAGCAGCCCCCGGGGGAGCGGGGGCCAAGAGACCCAGTACTTC. Full variable domain (rest looked up from reference TRBV7-6 and TRBJ2-5): GAGVSQSPRYKVTKRGQDVALRCDPISGHVSLYWYRQALGQGPEFLTYFNYEAQQDKSGLPNDRFSAERPEGSISTLTIQRTEQRDSAMYRCASSPRGSGGQETQYFGPGTRLLVL.

V usage is TRBV9 and J usage is TRBJ2-7; possible D gene TRBD1, 6 bases. Germline assignment: CDR1 SGDLS and CDR2 YYNGEE. CDR3 length: 15 amino acids. V lost 0 bases, J lost 4 bases, and 14 bases lay in between. The DNA for the CDR3 is TGTGCCAGCAGCGTAGAGTGGGACACCGCGTACGAGCAGTACTTC. Translating it yields CASSVEWDTAYEQYF.

The chain combines TRBV24-1 with TRBJ2-1, with 12 positions matching TRBD2. The CDR3 length is 15 residues. Per the germline V gene, CDR1 is KGHDR and CDR2 is SFDVKD. The junction had 2 bases not matched to a gene; V was cut back by 5 bases and J by 4 bases. CDR3 residues: CATSATSGGYNEQFF. CDR3 DNA sequence: TGTGCCACCAGTGCGACTAGCGGGGGTTACAATGAGCAGTTCTTC.